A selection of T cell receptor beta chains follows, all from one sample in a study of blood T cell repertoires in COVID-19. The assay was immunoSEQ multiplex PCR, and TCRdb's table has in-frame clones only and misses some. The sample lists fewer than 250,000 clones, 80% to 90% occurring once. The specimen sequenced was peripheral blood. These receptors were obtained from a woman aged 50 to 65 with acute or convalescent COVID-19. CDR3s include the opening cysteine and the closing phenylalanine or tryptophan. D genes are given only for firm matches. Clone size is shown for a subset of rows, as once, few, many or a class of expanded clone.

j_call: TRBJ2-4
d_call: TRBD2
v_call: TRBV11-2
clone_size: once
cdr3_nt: TGTGCCAGCAGCCCCATAGCGGGAGGTTCGAAGGAGGCCAAAAACATTCAGTACTTC
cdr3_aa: CASSPIAGGSKEAKNIQYF

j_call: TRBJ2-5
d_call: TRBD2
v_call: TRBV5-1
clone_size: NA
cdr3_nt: TGCGCCAGCAGCAGTAGCGGGAGCGAGACCCAGTACTTC
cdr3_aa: CASSSSGSETQYF

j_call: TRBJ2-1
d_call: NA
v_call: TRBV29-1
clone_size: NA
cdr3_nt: TGCAGCGTTGCCTTTGGAGACTACAATGAGCAGTTCTTC
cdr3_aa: CSVAFGDYNEQFF

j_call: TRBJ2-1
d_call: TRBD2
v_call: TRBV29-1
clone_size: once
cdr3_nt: TGCAGCGCCCTAGCGGGGGTATACAATGAGCAGTTCTTC
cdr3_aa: CSALAGVYNEQFF

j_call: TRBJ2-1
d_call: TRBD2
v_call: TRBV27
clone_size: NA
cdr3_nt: TGTGCCAGCACCCGGGCGGGAGGGTACAATGAGCAGTTCTTC
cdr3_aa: CASTRAGGYNEQFF

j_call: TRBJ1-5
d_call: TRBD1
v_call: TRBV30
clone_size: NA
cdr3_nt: TGTGCCTGGAGTGTAGGGACAGGGAATCAGCCCCAGCATTTT
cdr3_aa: CAWSVGTGNQPQHF

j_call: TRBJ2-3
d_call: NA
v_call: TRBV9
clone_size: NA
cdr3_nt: TGTGCCAGCAGCGCTCTAGCCCTAGGGTATACGCAGTATTTT
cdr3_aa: CASSALALGYTQYF

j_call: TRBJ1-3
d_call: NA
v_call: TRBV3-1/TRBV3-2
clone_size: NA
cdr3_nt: TGTGCCAGCAGCCTCCCCGCGGGGGGGTTGGGAAACACCATATATTTT
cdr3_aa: CASSLPAGGLGNTIYF

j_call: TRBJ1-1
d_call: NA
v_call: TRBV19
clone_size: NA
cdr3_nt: TGTGCCAGTATCGCCCGTCAGGGCACTGAAGCTTTCTTT
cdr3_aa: CASIARQGTEAFF

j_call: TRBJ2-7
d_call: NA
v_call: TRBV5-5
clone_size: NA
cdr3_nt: TGTGCCAGCAGCTTGGTCCCTCCGTACGAGCAGTACTTC
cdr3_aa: CASSLVPPYEQYF

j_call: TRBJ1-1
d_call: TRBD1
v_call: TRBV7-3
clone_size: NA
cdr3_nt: TGTGCCAGCAGCCAAACAGGGGGGATGAACACTGAAGCTTTCTTT
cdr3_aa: CASSQTGGMNTEAFF

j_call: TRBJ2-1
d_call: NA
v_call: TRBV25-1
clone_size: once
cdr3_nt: TGTGCCAGCTCGATTGGGACTTCTTACAATGAGCAGTTCTTC
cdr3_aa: CASSIGTSYNEQFF

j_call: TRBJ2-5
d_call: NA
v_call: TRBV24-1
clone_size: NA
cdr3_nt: TGTGCCACCGGGGGTGGGGGCGCGGGCCAAGAGACCCAGTACTTC
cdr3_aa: CATGGGGAGQETQYF

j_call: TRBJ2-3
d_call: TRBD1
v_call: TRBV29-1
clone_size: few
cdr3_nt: TGCAGCGTCGAACCCATGGGACAGGGGGCAGATACGCAGTATTTT
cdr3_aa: CSVEPMGQGADTQYF

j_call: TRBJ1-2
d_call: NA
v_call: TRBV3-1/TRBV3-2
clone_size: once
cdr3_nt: TGTGCCAGCAGCCAAGCCACCCAGGGAAGATATGGCTACACCTTC
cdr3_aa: CASSQATQGRYGYTF

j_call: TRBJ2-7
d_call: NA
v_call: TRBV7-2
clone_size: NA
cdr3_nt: TGTGCCAGCAGCTTATATGTAGACTCCTACGAGCAGTACTTC
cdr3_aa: CASSLYVDSYEQYF